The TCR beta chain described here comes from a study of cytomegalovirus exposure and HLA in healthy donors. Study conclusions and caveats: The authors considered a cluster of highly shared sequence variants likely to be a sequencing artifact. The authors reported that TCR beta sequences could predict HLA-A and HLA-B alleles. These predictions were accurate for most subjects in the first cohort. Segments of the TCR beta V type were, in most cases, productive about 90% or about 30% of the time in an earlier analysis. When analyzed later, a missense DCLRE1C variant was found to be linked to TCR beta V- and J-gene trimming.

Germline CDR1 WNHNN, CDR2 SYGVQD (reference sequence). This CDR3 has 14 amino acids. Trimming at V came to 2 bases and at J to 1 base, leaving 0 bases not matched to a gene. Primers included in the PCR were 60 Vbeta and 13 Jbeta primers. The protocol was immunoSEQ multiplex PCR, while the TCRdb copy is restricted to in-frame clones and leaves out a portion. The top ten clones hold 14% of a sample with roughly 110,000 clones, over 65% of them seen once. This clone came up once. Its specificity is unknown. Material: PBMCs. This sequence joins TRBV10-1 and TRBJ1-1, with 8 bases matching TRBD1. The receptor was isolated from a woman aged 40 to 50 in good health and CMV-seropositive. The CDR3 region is CASSEGQGNTEAFF. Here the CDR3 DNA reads TGCGCCAGCAGTGAGGGACAGGGGAACACTGAAGCTTTCTTT.